This is a list of T cell receptor beta chains from one sample in a study of shared clonotypes between healthy human individuals. Assay used: immunoSEQ multiplex PCR; TCRdb lists only in-frame clones, some missing. The sample lists about 2 million clones, roughly 95% occurring once. Sequencing input: naive CD8+ T cells sorted from blood. The receptor set was obtained from a man between 18 and 35 years old in good health. CDR3s include the opening cysteine and the closing phenylalanine or tryptophan. A D gene is named only where the DNA matches it firmly. The size entry is marked missing in some rows and otherwise reads once, few, many or a size class.

d_call,j_call,clone_size,v_call,cdr3_nt,cdr3_aa
TRBD1,TRBJ1-5,.,TRBV7-8,TGTGCCAGCAGCTGGGACAGGGGGAAGCCTCCTCATCAGCCCCAGCATTTT,CASSWDRGKPPHQPQHF
.,TRBJ2-7,few,TRBV29-1,TGCAGCGTTGTTGCTCCTGAAAGTATCTACGAGCAGTACTTC,CSVVAPESIYEQYF
.,TRBJ2-1,once,TRBV30,TGTGCCTGGGGGCCCAGCCTAGCGAACGAGCAGTTCTTC,CAWGPSLANEQFF
.,TRBJ2-1,.,TRBV4-1,TGCGCCAGCAGCCAAAGAATAGACAATGAGCAGTTCTTC,CASSQRIDNEQFF
.,TRBJ1-3,.,TRBV7-9,TGTGCCAGCAGCTTAGCGTCAGGAAACACCATATATTTT,CASSLASGNTIYF
.,TRBJ2-7,.,TRBV11-2,TGTGCCAGCAGCTTAGAGTACAGGAGCTCCTACGAGCAGTACTTC,CASSLEYRSSYEQYF
.,TRBJ1-1,.,TRBV9,TGTGCCAGCAGCCCGAGGACACTGAACACTGAAGCTTTCTTT,CASSPRTLNTEAFF
TRBD1,TRBJ1-1,.,TRBV10-3,TGTGCCATCAGTGAGTCGGTGGCAGGGGGTGACACTGAAGCTTTCTTT,CAISESVAGGDTEAFF
TRBD2,TRBJ2-7,.,TRBV7-8,TGTGCCAGCAGCTTAGCGATGGCTAGCGGGCTGCTCTCCTACGAGCAGTACTTC,CASSLAMASGLLSYEQYF
.,TRBJ2-7,.,TRBV11-2,TGTGCCAGCAGCCCCCGACCGGCAGGCTCCTACGAGCAGTACTTC,CASSPRPAGSYEQYF
.,TRBJ1-1,once,TRBV28,TGTGCCAGCCGTTTCGGCGGAGCTGAAGCTTTCTTT,CASRFGGAEAFF
TRBD2,TRBJ2-3,.,TRBV30,TGTGCCTGTACTAGCGTCACAGATACGCAGTATTTT,CACTSVTDTQYF
TRBD2,TRBJ2-1,.,TRBV2,TGTGCCAGGGCCAGGAGGACTAGCGCGTACAATGAGCAGTTCTTC,CARARRTSAYNEQFF
.,TRBJ2-7,.,TRBV29-1,TGCAGCGTTGCGGCAGGTACCTACGAGCAGTACTTC,CSVAAGTYEQYF
.,TRBJ2-3,.,TRBV19,TGTGCCAGTAGTAGAAGACAGGAGGAGGGAGATACGCAGTATTTT,CASSRRQEEGDTQYF
TRBD2,TRBJ2-7,.,TRBV5-1,TGCGCCAGCAGCATCTACCCGAATGAAATTGGGACTAGTGCCTACGAGCAGTACTTC,CASSIYPNEIGTSAYEQYF
TRBD2,TRBJ2-7,.,TRBV4-1,TGCGCCAGCAGCCCAAAAGCGGGAGTCTACGAGCAGTACTTC,CASSPKAGVYEQYF
.,TRBJ1-5,.,TRBV6-1,TGTGCCAGCAGTGAAGGTCCCAGGGAAGGGGTGCAGCCCCAGCATTTT,CASSEGPREGVQPQHF
TRBD2,TRBJ2-7,.,TRBV5-1,TGCGCCAGCAGCTACAGCGGGGCCGGCTACGAGCAGTACTTC,CASSYSGAGYEQYF
.,TRBJ2-7,.,TRBV5-1,TGCGCCAGCAGCCCGTCTGGTACTACGCAGCAGTACTTC,CASSPSGTTQQYF
.,TRBJ2-7,.,TRBV19,TGTGCCAGTAGTGCAACCCCCCCCGGGGCCTACGAGCAGTACTTC,CASSATPPGAYEQYF
.,TRBJ2-3,.,TRBV10-2,TGCGCCAGCAGTGGGTGGGCAGGGGAATCAGATACGCAGTATTTT,CASSGWAGESDTQYF
.,TRBJ1-1,.,TRBV5-6,TGTGCCAGCAGCTTGGGTTATACGACAGAGAACACTGAAGCTTTCTTT,CASSLGYTTENTEAFF
.,TRBJ1-5,.,TRBV27,TGTGCCAGCAGTTTATTATCGGGGGGCTTTGATCAGCCCCAGCATTTT,CASSLLSGGFDQPQHF
TRBD1,TRBJ2-7,.,TRBV29-1,TGCAGCGTTGTGGGACAGTCCTACGAGCAGTACTTC,CSVVGQSYEQYF
.,TRBJ2-1,.,TRBV11-2,TGTGCCAGCAGCTTATCGGGGGATGTTTACAATGAGCAGTTCTTC,CASSLSGDVYNEQFF
.,TRBJ2-5,.,TRBV11-2,TGTGCCAGCGAGCGGGACAGAAGAGAGACCCAGTACTTC,CASERDRRETQYF
TRBD1,TRBJ2-7,.,TRBV27,TGTGCCAGCAGTTTATCGAGGGGGACAGGGGCCCACGAGCAGTACTTC,CASSLSRGTGAHEQYF
.,TRBJ1-1,.,TRBV7-3,TGTGCCAGCAGTCCCCAGGGGTTCATGAACACTGAAGCTTTCTTT,CASSPQGFMNTEAFF
.,TRBJ2-7,.,TRBV5-1,TGCGCCAGCAGCTCTGAGTACTACGAGCAGTACTTC,CASSSEYYEQYF
.,TRBJ1-5,.,TRBV27,TGTGCCAGCAGTCCCTCGACAGGAGACAGCAATCAGCCCCAGCATTTT,CASSPSTGDSNQPQHF
TRBD1,TRBJ1-5,.,TRBV28,TGTGCCAGCAGTCCAATACTCGGACAGGGGTTGGGACAGCCCCAGCATTTT,CASSPILGQGLGQPQHF
TRBD2,TRBJ2-7,.,TRBV9,TGTGCCAGCAGCGTAGGGCTAGCGGGGTACGAGCAGTACTTC,CASSVGLAGYEQYF
TRBD1,TRBJ1-1,.,TRBV7-9,TGTGCCAGCAGCTCCACCGGAGGGGGCGACACTGAAGCTTTCTTT,CASSSTGGGDTEAFF
TRBD1,TRBJ1-6,.,TRBV19,TGTGCCAGTAGTATGCAGGGGGCATCCTATAATTCACCCCTCCACTTT,CASSMQGASYNSPLHF
TRBD1,TRBJ1-4,.,TRBV7-6,TGTGCCAGCAGCCCCGAAGTCGGGGACAGGGAAAAACTGTTTTTT,CASSPEVGDREKLFF
.,TRBJ1-1,.,TRBV7-8,TGTGCCAGCAGCCCCACCAACACTGAAGCTTTCTTT,CASSPTNTEAFF
.,TRBJ1-1,.,TRBV18,TGTGCCAGCTCACCATTAAAGGGCTTGAACACTGAAGCTTTCTTT,CASSPLKGLNTEAFF
.,TRBJ2-2,.,TRBV27,TGTGCCAGCAGCCCTCAGACCGGGGAGCTGTTTTTT,CASSPQTGELFF
TRBD1,TRBJ1-2,.,TRBV4-1,TGCGCCAGCAGCACCGGACAGGGGGCACTCGGCTACACCTTC,CASSTGQGALGYTF
.,TRBJ2-1,.,TRBV4-1,TGCGCCAGCAGCCAAGTGAGTAGCGGCTACAATGAGCAGTTCTTC,CASSQVSSGYNEQFF
.,TRBJ1-1,.,TRBV5-8,TGTGCCAGCAGCTTCCAAGGGGAGTTCACTGAAGCTTTCTTT,CASSFQGEFTEAFF
TRBD2,TRBJ2-1,.,TRBV7-9,TGTGCCAGCAGCCGTTCGGGACTAGCGGCTTACAATGAGCAGTTCTTC,CASSRSGLAAYNEQFF
TRBD2,TRBJ2-2,.,TRBV13,TGTGCCAGCAGCTCTAGCGGATACACCGGGGAGCTGTTTTTT,CASSSSGYTGELFF
TRBD1,TRBJ1-5,.,TRBV9,TGTGCCAGCAGCGGGACAGGGGTCGATCAGCCCCAGCATTTT,CASSGTGVDQPQHF
.,TRBJ2-7,.,TRBV13,TGTGCCAGCAGCTTTCCGAGGGCGGAGGAGCAGTACTTC,CASSFPRAEEQYF
TRBD1,TRBJ1-1,.,TRBV5-6,TGTGCCAGCAGCTTGGCAGGGGGCATCACTGAAGCTTTCTTT,CASSLAGGITEAFF
TRBD1,TRBJ1-1,.,TRBV27,TGTGCCAGCAGTTTACAGGGGGCAACTGAAGCTTTCTTT,CASSLQGATEAFF
.,TRBJ2-7,.,TRBV11-2,TGTGCCAGCAGTCTAGGGGGGTGGCAATCCTACGAGCAGTACTTC,CASSLGGWQSYEQYF
TRBD1,TRBJ1-1,once,TRBV28,TGTGCCAGCAGAGCTCACAGGGGGACTGAAGCTTTCTTT,CASRAHRGTEAFF
.,TRBJ1-1,.,TRBV6-1,TGTGCCAGCAGTGAAGCGCCCCCCGGGGGGGGGACTGAAGCTTTCTTT,CASSEAPPGGGTEAFF
.,TRBJ2-1,once,TRBV6-6,TGTGCCAGCGAGGACGATGAGCAGTTCTTC,CASEDDEQFF
.,TRBJ2-7,.,TRBV5-4,TGTGCCAGCAGCTTAGATAACGAGCAGTACTTC,CASSLDNEQYF
TRBD2,TRBJ2-1,.,TRBV7-9,TGTGCCAGCAGCTTAGGACTAGCAACCTACAATGAGCAGTTCTTC,CASSLGLATYNEQFF
.,TRBJ2-7,.,TRBV27,TGTGCCAGCAGTTCCCGCACTGGATACGAGCAGTACTTC,CASSSRTGYEQYF
.,TRBJ2-2,.,TRBV11-2,TGTGCCAGCAGCGTATCGACAGGTACCGGGGAGCTGTTTTTT,CASSVSTGTGELFF
.,TRBJ2-5,.,TRBV5-1,TGCGCCAGCAGCTTGGGGAGGGAGACCCAGTACTTC,CASSLGRETQYF
.,TRBJ2-7,.,TRBV6-6,TGTGCCAGCAGTCTAATTCAGGGATACGAGCAGTACTTC,CASSLIQGYEQYF
.,TRBJ2-7,.,TRBV20-1,TGCAGTGCTAGGAGGGACTACGAGCAGTACTTC,CSARRDYEQYF